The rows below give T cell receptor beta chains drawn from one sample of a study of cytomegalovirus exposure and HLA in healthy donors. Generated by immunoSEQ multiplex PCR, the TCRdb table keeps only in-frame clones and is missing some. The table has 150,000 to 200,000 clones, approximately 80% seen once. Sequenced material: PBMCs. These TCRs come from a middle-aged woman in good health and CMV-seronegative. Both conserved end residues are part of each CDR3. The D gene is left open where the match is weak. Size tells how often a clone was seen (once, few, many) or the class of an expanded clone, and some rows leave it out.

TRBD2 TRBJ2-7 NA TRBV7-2 TGTGCCAGCAGCTTAGGGGCTAGCGGGAGGAGGGGATCCTACGAGCAGTACTTC CASSLGASGRRGSYEQYF
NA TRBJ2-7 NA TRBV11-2 TGTGCCAGCAGCCAGTACGAGGGTCGCGATCAGTACTTC CASSQYEGRDQYF
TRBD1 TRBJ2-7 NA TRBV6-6 TGTGCCAGCAGTTCACGGACAGGGGGCCCTCGCGAGCAGTACTTC CASSSRTGGPREQYF
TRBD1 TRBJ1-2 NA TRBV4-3 TGCGCCAGCAGCCAAGGAGTGATACCGGGACAGCCTCAATATGGCTACACCTTC CASSQGVIPGQPQYGYTF
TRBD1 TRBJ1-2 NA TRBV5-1 TGCGCCAGCAGCCTAGGACAGGGGATGTATGGCTACACCTTC CASSLGQGMYGYTF
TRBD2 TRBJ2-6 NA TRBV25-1 TGTGCCAGCAGTAAATCAGGGACTAGCAGGGCCAACGTCCTGACTTTC CASSKSGTSRANVLTF
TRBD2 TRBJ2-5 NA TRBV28 TGTGCCAGCAGAGCCCTAGCGGGCCCCGGTTCGTCCCAGTACTTC CASRALAGPGSSQYF
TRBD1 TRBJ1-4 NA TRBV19 TGTGCCAGTACCCCAAGGGGACAGAGAAATGAAAAACTGTTTTTT CASTPRGQRNEKLFF
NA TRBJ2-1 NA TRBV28 TGTGCCAGCAGTTTTGGTGGGGGGGAGCAGTTCTTC CASSFGGGEQFF
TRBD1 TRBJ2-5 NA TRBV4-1 TGCGCCAGCAGCCAAGATCAGGGGACAGTGCAAGAGACCCAGTACTTC CASSQDQGTVQETQYF
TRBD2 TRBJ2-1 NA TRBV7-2 TGTGCCAGCAGCCTCCAGCGGGGGGGCCGCAATGAGCAGTTCTTC CASSLQRGGRNEQFF
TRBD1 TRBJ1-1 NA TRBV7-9 TGTGCCAGCAGCTTAGGGGTCGGGACAGCCAAGAACACTGAAGCTTTCTTT CASSLGVGTAKNTEAFF
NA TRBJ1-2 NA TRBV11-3 TGTGCCAGCAGCCGGGACGGGGGGGTAGGCGGCTACACCTTC CASSRDGGVGGYTF
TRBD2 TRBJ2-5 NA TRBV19 TGTGCCAGTAGTATGCTAGCGGGAGGGCAAGAGACCCAGTACTTC CASSMLAGGQETQYF
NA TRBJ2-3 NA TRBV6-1 TGTGCCAGCAGCTCTGGGGGCCTCACAGATACGCAGTATTTT CASSSGGLTDTQYF
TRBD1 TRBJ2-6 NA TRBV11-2 TGTGCCAGCAGCTCCGGGACAGGGGGAACTGGGGCCAACGGCCTGACTTTC CASSSGTGGTGANGLTF
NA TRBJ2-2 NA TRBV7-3 TGTGCCAGCAGCCGCGGGCCAGGGGCGAACACCGGGGAGCTGTTTTTT CASSRGPGANTGELFF
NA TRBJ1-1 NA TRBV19 TGTGCCAGTAGAAATATTTACACTGAAGCTTTCTTT CASRNIYTEAFF
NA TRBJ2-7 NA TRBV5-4 TGTGCCAGCAGCCCTATGACACTCTCCTACGAGCAGTACTTC CASSPMTLSYEQYF
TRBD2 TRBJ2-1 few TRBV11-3 TGTGCCAGCAGCCCAAGTACTAGCGGGAAGGTTATGTTCTTC CASSPSTSGKVMFF
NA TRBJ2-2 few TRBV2 TGTGCCAGCAGTGAAGATCACGGAGCGAACACCGGGGAGCTGTTTTTT CASSEDHGANTGELFF
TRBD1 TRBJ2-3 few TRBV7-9 TGTGCCAGCAGCTGGGACAGGGCGGGCACAGATACGCAGTATTTT CASSWDRAGTDTQYF
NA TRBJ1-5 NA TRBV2 TGTGCCAGTGGCGGGTCGGCGCAGCCCCAGCATTTT CASGGSAQPQHF
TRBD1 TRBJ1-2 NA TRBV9 TGTGCCAGCAGCCCTCATCAAAGAGGGGACAGCTCCTATGGCTACACCTTC CASSPHQRGDSSYGYTF
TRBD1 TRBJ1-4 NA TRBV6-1 TGTGCCAGCAGTAGACAGGGAACTAATGAAAAACTGTTTTTT CASSRQGTNEKLFF
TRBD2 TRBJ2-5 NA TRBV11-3 TGTGCCAGCAGCTTAGACCCAACTAGGGAGGGGCAGACCCAGTACTTC CASSLDPTREGQTQYF
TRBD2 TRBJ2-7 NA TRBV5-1 TGCGCCAGCAGCTTGACTAGCGGGTCTTACTACGAGCAGTACTTC CASSLTSGSYYEQYF
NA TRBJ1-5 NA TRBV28 TGTGCCAGCACCCTGGGGGGGGCAAATCAGCCCCAGCATTTT CASTLGGANQPQHF
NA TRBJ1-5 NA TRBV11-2 TGTGCCAGCAGCTTAGCCGTCAGTCAGCCCCAGCATTTT CASSLAVSQPQHF
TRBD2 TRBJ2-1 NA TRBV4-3 TGCGCCAGCAGCCAAGGGCTAGCGGGAGGGTACAATGAGCAGTTCTTC CASSQGLAGGYNEQFF
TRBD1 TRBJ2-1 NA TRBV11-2 TGTGCCAGCAGCTTGGGACAGAGCAATGAGCAGTTCTTC CASSLGQSNEQFF
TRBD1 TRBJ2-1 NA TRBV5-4 TGTGCCAGCAGCTTATTAACCGGACAGGGGTACAATGAGCAGTTCTTC CASSLLTGQGYNEQFF
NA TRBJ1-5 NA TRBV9 TGTGCCAGCAGCGCACAGGGCGATAGCAATCAGCCCCAGCATTTT CASSAQGDSNQPQHF
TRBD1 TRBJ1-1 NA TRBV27 TGTGCCAGCAGTTTATCATACCGGGACAGGGAAAGGAACACTGAAGCTTTCTTT CASSLSYRDRERNTEAFF
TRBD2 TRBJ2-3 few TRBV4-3 TGCGCCAGCAGCCATGGACTAGCGTTAGGGACAGATACGCAGTATTTT CASSHGLALGTDTQYF
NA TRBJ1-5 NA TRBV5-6 TGTGCCAGCAGGGCTGGCAATCAGCCCCAGCATTTT CASRAGNQPQHF
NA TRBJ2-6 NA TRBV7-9 TGTGCCAGCAGCCCATTCCGACAGGTCGGGGCCAACGTCCTGACTTTC CASSPFRQVGANVLTF
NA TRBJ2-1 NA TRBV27 TGTGCCAGCAGTTCCCCTTGGGAGAGCCGAACCTACAATGAGCAGTTCTTC CASSSPWESRTYNEQFF
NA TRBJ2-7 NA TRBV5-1 TGCGCCAGCAGCCTGAGCTCCTACGAGCAGTACTTC CASSLSSYEQYF
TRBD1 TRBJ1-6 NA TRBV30 TGTGCCTGGAGTGTAGCCGGGACAGGGGGTTCACCCCTCCACTTT CAWSVAGTGGSPLHF
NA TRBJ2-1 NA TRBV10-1 TGCGCCAGCAAGGGACCGGACATACTACAGGGAGAATATTGGTTCTACAATGAGCAGTTCTTC CASKGPDILQGEYWFYNEQFF
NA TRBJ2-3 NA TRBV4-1 TGCGCCAGCAGCCAAGAGAGACAGGGGAGGGGGCATACGCAGTATTTT CASSQERQGRGHTQYF
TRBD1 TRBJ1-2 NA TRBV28 TGTGCCAGCAGTTTGGTACAGGGGCAGGGTGGCTACACCTTC CASSLVQGQGGYTF
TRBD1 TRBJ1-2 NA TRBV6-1 TGTGCCAGCAGTGAAGCCACGGACAGGGGGTATGGCTACACCTTC CASSEATDRGYGYTF
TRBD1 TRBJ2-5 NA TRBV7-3 TGTGCCAGCAGCTTTTCCGGGACAGAAGAGACCCAGTACTTC CASSFSGTEETQYF
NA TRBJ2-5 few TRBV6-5 TGTGCCAGCAGTTACTTCGACCTCGGCGGGGAGACCCAGTACTTC CASSYFDLGGETQYF
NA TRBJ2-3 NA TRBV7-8 TGTGCCAGCAGCCTCTCTTATCGAGCGGTCACAGATACGCAGTATTTT CASSLSYRAVTDTQYF
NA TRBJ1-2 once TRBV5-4 TGTGCCAGCAGCTTGGGTACGGGGTCAGGATTAGGCTACACCTTC CASSLGTGSGLGYTF
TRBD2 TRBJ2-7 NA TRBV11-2 TGTGCCAGCAGCTTAGATAGCGGGAGTGACTACGAGCAGTACTTC CASSLDSGSDYEQYF
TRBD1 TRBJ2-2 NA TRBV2 TGTGCCAGCACTCAGGGGGCCGCGAACACCGGGGAGCTGTTTTTT CASTQGAANTGELFF
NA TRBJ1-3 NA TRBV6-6 TGTGCCAGCAGTTACGGGGGGAACTCTGGAAACACCATATATTTT CASSYGGNSGNTIYF
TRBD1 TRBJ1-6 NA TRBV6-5 TGTGCCAGCCGGACAGGGTACCGTGAAAGCTCACCCCTCCACTTT CASRTGYRESSPLHF
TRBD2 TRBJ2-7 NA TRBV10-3 TGTGCCACCAACGGAGGGACTATCCCCTCCGAGCAGTACTTC CATNGGTIPSEQYF
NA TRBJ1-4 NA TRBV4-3 TGCGCCAGCAGCCAAGATTCAGGGGCTAGTGAAAAACTGTTTTTT CASSQDSGASEKLFF